The 32 T cell receptor beta chains listed next were all sequenced from one sample in a study of T-cell reconstitution after alpha-beta-depleted transplantation in children. Researchers prepared the TCRbeta library using unique molecular identifiers, the study reports. TCRdb reanalysed the PCR reads using MiXCR and keeps one entry per CDR3 protein. The sample contains about 200,000 distinct CDR3 sequences, about 6% of which appear only once. The sample consisted of PBMCs, taken before TCRalphabeta/CD19-depleted stem cell transplant. The receptors stem from a girl under three years old with combined immunodeficiency, due to receive a stem cell transplant.

This clonotype was detected many times. V usage is TRBV28 and J usage is TRBJ2-7, with D uncertain. V lost 3 bases to trimming and J lost 4 bases, with 10 bases between them. CDR1 and CDR2 from the germline V gene are MDHEN and SYDVKM. The CDR3 is 13 residues long. The CDR3 loop reads CASSFTRIYEQYF. As DNA, the CDR3 is TGTGCCAGCAGTTTCACTCGGATATACGAGCAGTACTTC.

This clonotype was counted at least ten times. The chain recombines TRBV5-6 with TRBJ2-2; D may be TRBD2 (5 bases). V lost 2 bases and J 7 bases, leaving 12 bases between the germline ends. Germline V lookup: CDR1 SGHDT, CDR2 YYEEEE. The CDR3 is 14 amino acids. The CDR3 region is CASSFTLSVGELFF. The DNA of the CDR3 is TGTGCCAGCAGCTTTACCCTTAGCGTCGGGGAGCTGTTTTTT.

This clonotype came up many times. The CDR3 DNA follows: TGTGCCAGCAGCGTTTGGGGTGACTCCTACAATGAGCAGTTCTTC. Its translation is CASSVWGDSYNEQFF. The chain employs TRBV9 and TRBJ2-1; D remains unclear. The germline gives CDR1 SGDLS, CDR2 YYNGEE. Deletions cut 2 bases from V and 0 bases from J, with 9 bases between. The CDR3 extends over 15 amino acids.

This clonotype was found once. This may be a read error: a much more frequent sequence differs by one nucleotide. The chain is built from TRBV7-9 and TRBJ2-3, with TRBD2 matching 8 bases. Germline CDR1 reads SEHNR; CDR2 reads FQNEAQ (reference sequence). This CDR3 has 15 residues. V lost 5 bases and J lost 2; bases outside the gene matches: 6. The CDR3 protein is CASSTSGCYTDTQYF. Written as DNA, the CDR3 is TGTGCCAGCAGCACTAGCGGTTGCTACACAGATACGCAGTATTTT.

This clonotype has at least ten counts. This rearrangement joins TRBV20-1 to TRBJ2-1, with D maybe TRBD2 (6 bases). Deletions cut 0 bases from V and 10 bases from J, with 19 bases between. The CDR3 is 15 amino acids. CDR1 and CDR2 (germline): DFQATT, SNEGSKA (reference sequence). Here the CDR3 DNA reads TGCAGTGCTAGAGATCGGGCGGGGCGGTGGGGGGAGCAGTTCTTC. It codes for CSARDRAGRWGEQFF.

This clonotype was picked up many times. This chain joins TRBV5-5 and TRBJ2-4; D is possibly TRBD1 (6 bases). The germline CDR1 and CDR2 sequences are SGHKS and YYEKEE (reference sequence). The V and J ends lost 4 bases and 6 bases respectively, with 14 bases between them. This CDR3 is 14 amino acids long. Written as DNA, the CDR3 is TGTGCCAGCAGCCCCCGGGACACCCTAAACATTCAGTACTTC. Its protein product is CASSPRDTLNIQYF.

This clonotype has at least ten counts. The chain has TRBV6-1 and TRBJ2-7, with D possibly TRBD1 on 6 matching bases. CDR1 is MNHNS and CDR2 is SASEGT in the germline V gene. Between the trimmed V and J ends, which lost 0 bases and 0 bases, there was a span of 12 bases. The CDR3 extends over 16 amino acids. DNA of the CDR3: TGTGCCAGCAGTGAAGCCGGACAGAGCTTCTCCTACGAGCAGTACTTC. Translated: CASSEAGQSFSYEQYF.

This clonotype was counted at least ten times. The chain recombines TRBV20-1 with TRBJ2-1; 7 nucleotides agree with TRBD2. V trimming: 6 bases; J trimming: 1 base; junction bases outside the gene matches: 12. Germline CDR1 and CDR2: DFQATT and SNEGSKA (reference sequence). The CDR3 spans 16 residues. CDR3: CSATPLLAPSYNEQFF. CDR3 coding DNA: TGCAGTGCCACGCCCCTACTAGCGCCTTCCTACAATGAGCAGTTCTTC.

At least ten counts were recorded for this clonotype. The rearrangement joins TRBV24-1 to TRBJ2-3, with D perhaps matching TRBD2 (5 bases). There are 14 residues in the CDR3. Germline lookup yields CDR1 KGHDR and CDR2 SFDVKD. V lost 7 bases to trimming and J lost 0 bases, with 10 bases between them. CDR3 in amino acids: CATRGATSTDTQYF. The CDR3 DNA reads as TGTGCCACCAGGGGAGCGACTAGCACAGATACGCAGTATTTT.

This clonotype was seen ten or more times. The chain joins TRBV12-3 or TRBV12-4 to TRBJ2-4, with unresolved D. This CDR3 is built from 13 residues. The germline V and J ends were trimmed by 5 bases and 8 bases, with 13 bases remaining between them. In DNA form, the CDR3 reads TGTGCCAGCAGTCAACCACCCGGAGACATTCAGTACTTC. This translates into CASSQPPGDIQYF.

This clonotype was detected a few times. The V call is TRBV6-5, the J call TRBJ2-7; 7 positions agree with TRBD2. Trimming took 5 bases from V and 3 from J; bases not matched to a gene: 13. Germline CDR1 is MNHEY and CDR2 is SVGAGI. There are 16 residues in the CDR3. DNA for the CDR3: TGTGCCAGCAGTAACCCCAAGACCGGGAGGCTCTACGAGCAGTACTTC. Its translation is CASSNPKTGRLYEQYF.

This clonotype has ten or more counts. The chain carries TRBV29-1 and TRBJ1-4; a weak D match, TRBD1 (5 bases). The germline gives CDR1 SQVTM, CDR2 ANQGSEA. The CDR3 is 13 residues long. V was clipped by 5 bases and J by 4 bases, with 11 bases between them. As DNA, the CDR3 is TGCAGCGTTTGGTTAGGGGTTAATGAAAAACTGTTTTTT. Translating gives CSVWLGVNEKLFF.

This clonotype has at least ten counts. The rearrangement links TRBV5-1 to TRBJ2-5; D is tentatively TRBD1 or TRBD2 (5 bases each). Trimming cost V 4 bases and J 0 bases, with 13 bases left between them. CDR3 length: 15 amino acids. The germline gives CDR1 SGHRS, CDR2 YFSETQ. CDR3: CASSPGTHNQETQYF. CDR3 bases: TGCGCCAGCAGCCCGGGGACCCATAACCAAGAGACCCAGTACTTC.

This clonotype was found many times. The chain couples TRBV29-1 to TRBJ2-5; the D gene could be TRBD1 or TRBD2 (5 bases each). The ends were cut back, 3 bases at V and 5 bases at J, with 13 bases in the middle. In germline, CDR1 is SQVTM, CDR2 ANQGSEA. The length of the CDR3 is 13 residues. The CDR3 nucleotides read TGCAGCGTTGACGAGGGGTCCGGGGAGACCCAGTACTTC. Translation gives CSVDEGSGETQYF.

This clonotype has a count of ten or more. The chain links TRBV28 to TRBJ1-5, with TRBD1 matching 9 bases. Germline CDR1 reads MDHEN; CDR2 reads SYDVKM. The CDR3 length is 15 residues. Losses at the gene ends were 3 bases for V and 7 bases for J; bases not matched to a gene: 7. CDR3 loop: CASSFGTGGRQPQHF. DNA of the CDR3: TGTGCCAGCAGTTTTGGTACAGGGGGCAGGCAGCCCCAGCATTTT.

In its sample, this clonotype was seen many times. V and J are TRBV27 and TRBJ2-5; D gene ambiguous. Germline V CDR1 and CDR2: MNHEY, SMNVEV (reference sequence). CDR3 length: 15 amino acids. Trimming pared 3 bases from V and 1 base from J, leaving 12 bases between. The CDR3 loop reads CASSFDFGSQETQYF. The CDR3 DNA reads TGTGCCAGCAGTTTTGATTTCGGCAGCCAAGAGACCCAGTACTTC.

The table lists this clonotype with many counts. The CDR3 DNA sequence: TGTGCCAGCAGTTACCCAAGACTAGGCGGGGAGCAGTTCTTC. It is translated as CASSYPRLGGEQFF. The chain recombines TRBV6-2 or TRBV6-3 with TRBJ2-1; D possibly corresponds to TRBD2 (6 bases). The length of the CDR3 is 14 residues. The ends were cut back, 2 bases at V and 10 bases at J, with 15 bases in the middle. Germline V gene lookup returns CDR1 MNHEY and CDR2 SVGEGT.

V gene TRBV5-1 combines with J gene TRBJ2-3; TRBD2 matches 8 bases. The CDR3 spans 14 residues. Germline V gives CDR1 SGHRS, CDR2 YFSETQ. V lost 4 bases, J lost 1 base, and 2 bases stayed unmatched. The CDR3 DNA follows: TGCGCCAGCAGCCAAGCGGGAGGCACAGATACGCAGTATTTT. Encoded protein: CASSQAGGTDTQYF.

This clonotype was picked up many times. The V call is TRBV5-1, the J call TRBJ2-1; maybe TRBD1 (6 bases). From germline, CDR1 is SGHRS and CDR2 YFSETQ. V lost 0 bases, J lost 1 base, and 8 bases lay in between. This CDR3 has 15 residues. CDR3 sequence (DNA): TGCGCCAGCAGCTTGGCACAGGGTTCCTACAATGAGCAGTTCTTC. It specifies CASSLAQGSYNEQFF.

This clonotype appeared many times. This rearrangement joins TRBV12-3 or TRBV12-4 to TRBJ2-7, with 7 bases identical to TRBD2. The J segment lost 4 bases and the V segment lost 6 bases, leaving 6 bases of the junction unmatched. This CDR3 has 13 amino acids. CDR3: CASSSGRGYEQYF. The CDR3 DNA reads TGTGCCAGCAGCTCAGGGCGGGGGTACGAGCAGTACTTC.

This clonotype was detected many times. This chain connects TRBV28 to TRBJ2-1, with TRBD2 identical over 11 bases. Germline trimming cut 4 bases from V and 0 bases from J; bases unmatched to any gene: 2. The CDR3 contains 16 residues. In germline, CDR1 is MDHEN, CDR2 SYDVKM. CDR3 loop: CASSSLAGGSYNEQFF. Here the CDR3 DNA reads TGTGCCAGCAGTTCCCTAGCGGGAGGCTCCTACAATGAGCAGTTCTTC.

In its sample, this clonotype was seen many times. The chain uses TRBV21-1 and TRBJ1-5; the table calls TRBD1, which could not be checked here. TRBV21-1 is a known pseudogene. The CDR3 consists of 16 residues. CDR3 loop: CASSKDNRGLDQPQHF. Written as DNA, the CDR3 is TGTGCCAGCAGCAAGGATAACAGGGGGCTTGATCAGCCCCAGCATTTT.

This clonotype was seen repeatedly, ten times or more. The chain carries TRBV7-3 and TRBJ2-1, with D unclear. Germline V CDR1 and CDR2: SGHTA, FQGTGA. With 1 base removed from V and 7 bases from J, the gap between germline ends came to 11 bases. The CDR3 is 14 residues long. CDR3 nucleotides: TGTGCCAGCAGCTTAATCGGATCTCGGAATGAGCAGTTCTTC. Residues: CASSLIGSRNEQFF.

This clonotype was counted ten times or more. J is TRBJ2-4 and V is TRBV18; TRBD1 aligns across 10 bases. The CDR3 extends over 16 amino acids. The trim removed 3 bases at V and 1 base at J, leaving 3 bases unmatched. CDR1 is KGHSH and CDR2 is LQKENI in the germline V gene. In nucleotides, the CDR3 is TGTGCCAGCTCACCCGGGACAGGGGAGGCCAAAAACATTCAGTACTTC. Amino acids: CASSPGTGEAKNIQYF.

The chain uses TRBV20-1 and TRBJ1-6, with 8 bases that match TRBD1. V was pared by 3 bases and J by 3 bases, with 4 bases of the junction left unmatched. The CDR3 spans 15 residues. The germline CDR1 and CDR2 sequences are DFQATT and SNEGSKA (reference sequence). The CDR3 DNA reads TGCAGTGCTAGTCGGGACAGGAACTATAATTCACCCCTCCACTTT. It translates to CSASRDRNYNSPLHF.

This clonotype was seen repeatedly, ten times or more. V gene TRBV12-3 or TRBV12-4 combines with J gene TRBJ2-2; 13 positions agree with TRBD2. There are 17 residues in the CDR3. J lost 6 bases, V lost 6 bases, and 10 bases had no gene match. The CDR3 DNA reads as TGTGCCAGCAGCCGAAGAGGGACTAGCGGGACTCCCGGGGAGCTGTTTTTT. Amino acids: CASSRRGTSGTPGELFF.

CDR3 DNA: TGTGCCAGCAGCCTTACAGGGGGATCGCCCTACGAGCAGTACTTC. Protein product: CASSLTGGSPYEQYF. The V gene is TRBV2, the J gene TRBJ2-7; 8 nucleotides match TRBD1. CDR3 length: 15 residues. Trimming took 6 bases from V and 2 from J; bases not matched to a gene: 9. Germline V gene sequence: CDR1 SNHLY, CDR2 FYNNEI. The full variable domain, its missing parts supplied by reference TRBV2 and TRBJ2-7, is EPEVTQTPSHQVTQMGQEVILRCVPISNHLYFYWYRQILGQKVEFLVSFYNNEISEKSEIFDDQFSVERPDGSNFTLKIRSTKLEDSAMYFCASSLTGGSPYEQYFGPGTRLTVT.

This clonotype occurred many times. V usage is TRBV6-1 and J usage is TRBJ2-7; either TRBD1 or TRBD2 may fit D (5 bases each). The V end lost 8 bases, the J end lost 3 bases, and 23 bases lay between the germline ends. The CDR3 is made up of 16 amino acids. Germline V gene lookup returns CDR1 MNHNS and CDR2 SASEGT. The CDR3 DNA sequence: TGTGCCAGCCCCCCGGGGCCGACGATCTCTTACTACGAGCAGTACTTC. Protein: CASPPGPTISYYEQYF.

This clonotype was seen at least ten times. The chain couples TRBV7-9 to TRBJ2-5; D is unclear. The CDR3 length is 12 residues. CDR1 and CDR2 from the germline V gene are SEHNR and FQNEAQ (reference sequence). V was trimmed by 9 bases and J by 2 bases, leaving 10 bases between them. In DNA, the CDR3 is TGTGCCAGTGCCTGGGTACAAGAGACCCAGTACTTC. Translated: CASAWVQETQYF.

This clonotype was observed many times. This chain uses TRBV7-2 with TRBJ2-1, with D possibly TRBD2 on 6 matching bases. This CDR3 is 16 amino acids long. CDR1 SGHTA and CDR2 FQGNSA come from the germline V gene. V gave up 10 bases and J gave up 0 bases, with 19 bases separating them. The CDR3 DNA sequence: TGTGCCACAAAACGCGACGGGGGACCCTCCTACAATGAGCAGTTCTTC. Protein sequence: CATKRDGGPSYNEQFF.

CDR3 amino acids: CASSERGDPYEQYF. CDR3 nucleotide sequence: TGTGCCAGCAGTGAAAGGGGAGACCCCTACGAGCAGTACTTC. The chain carries TRBV2 and TRBJ2-7; D may be TRBD1 or TRBD2 (5 bases each). Germline-derived CDR1 and CDR2 are SNHLY and FYNNEI. V was pared by 2 bases and J by 2 bases, with 10 bases between. CDR3 size: 14 residues.

In its sample, this clonotype was seen many times. This chain joins TRBV7-6 and TRBJ2-1; D unresolved. The CDR3 has 12 residues. The V and J ends lost 5 bases and 9 bases respectively, with 11 bases between them. Germline V gene lookup returns CDR1 SGHVS and CDR2 FNYEAQ. Here the CDR3 DNA reads TGTGCCAGCAGCCCCCAACGGATTGAGCAGTTCTTC. Amino acid sequence: CASSPQRIEQFF.